These 22 T cell receptor beta chains share one sample of origin, sequenced in a study of spatial heterogeneity in lung cancer. TCRdb processed the 5' RACE reads anew with MiXCR; each CDR3 protein has one entry. The data show just over 75,000 distinct CDR3 sequences, around 7.3% seen once. Indicated time point: sample taken at primary tumor resection. Sequenced here: PBMCs, sampled at surgery. The receptor source for this set is a male donor with early-stage non-small cell lung cancer.

A few counts support this clonotype. The chain employs TRBV12-3 or TRBV12-4 and TRBJ1-1; D is undetermined. This CDR3 region has 10 residues. Trimming removed 3 bases at V and 5 bases at J, with 1 base between. The chain's CDR3 is CASSLTEAFF. The DNA of the CDR3 is TGTGCCAGCAGTTTGACTGAAGCTTTCTTT.

In its sample, this clonotype was seen a few times. The V and J genes are TRBV6-2 or TRBV6-3 and TRBJ2-7; D remains unclear. Per germline, CDR1 MNHEY and CDR2 SVGEGT. The V gene lost 0 bases and the J gene lost 3 bases, with 3 bases spanning the gap. The CDR3 contains 12 residues. The CDR3 region has the DNA TGTGCCAGCAGTTACTCGGACTACGAGCAGTACTTC. Translated, it gives CASSYSDYEQYF.

This clonotype was detected ten times or more. V gene TRBV7-2 combines with J gene TRBJ2-7; 7 nucleotides agree with TRBD2. The V segment lost 5 bases and the J segment 4 bases; nucleotides outside the gene matches: 11. Germline V gene lookup returns CDR1 SGHTA and CDR2 FQGNSA. The CDR3 is 15 amino acids. The CDR3 region is CASSAGRPPVYEQYF. The CDR3 nucleotides are TGTGCCAGCAGCGCCGGGAGGCCCCCTGTTTACGAGCAGTACTTC.

The rearrangement uses TRBV5-1 and TRBJ2-7, with D perhaps matching TRBD2 (6 bases). This CDR3 has 13 residues. Germline V CDR1 and CDR2: SGHRS, YFSETQ. Trimming took 3 bases from V and 6 from J, leaving 13 bases between them. The CDR3 DNA is TGCGCCAGCAGCTCCGCGGGACCGTTCGAGCAGTACTTC. Translating it yields CASSSAGPFEQYF.

In its sample, this clonotype was seen many times. J is TRBJ2-5 and V is TRBV24-1; D remains ambiguous. The germline V and J ends were trimmed by 6 bases and 1 base, with 8 bases remaining between them. The germline CDR1 and CDR2 sequences are KGHDR and SFDVKD. CDR3 length: 13 amino acids. CDR3 bases: TGTGCCACCAGTCGGCGGTCCCAAGAGACCCAGTACTTC. Its translation is CATSRRSQETQYF.

This rearrangement joins TRBV20-1 to TRBJ2-2; D may be TRBD1 or TRBD2 (5 bases each). There are 13 residues in the CDR3. V was clipped by 5 bases and J by 1 base, with 8 bases between them. Germline V gene data show CDR1 as DFQATT and CDR2 as SNEGSKA (reference sequence). CDR3 sequence: CSAPGQNTGELFF. CDR3 DNA: TGCAGTGCTCCGGGGCAGAACACCGGGGAGCTGTTTTTT.

V usage is TRBV28 and J usage is TRBJ1-2; D uncertain. This CDR3 has 14 amino acids. The V end was cut by 3 bases, the J end by 4 bases, with 12 bases between. CDR1 and CDR2 (germline): MDHEN, SYDVKM. The DNA for the CDR3 is TGTGCCAGCAGTTTTGGGTCAGGCGCCTATGGCTACACCTTC. This translates into CASSFGSGAYGYTF.

The chain links TRBV10-3 to TRBJ2-5; perhaps TRBD2 as D (6 bases). CDR1 and CDR2 from the germline V gene are ENHRY and SYGVKD. The CDR3 covers 13 residues. V lost 6 bases to trimming and J lost 3 bases, with 11 bases between them. In DNA form, the CDR3 reads TGTGCCATCAGCTGGGGGGTCGAAGAGACCCAGTACTTC. Protein sequence: CAISWGVEETQYF.

This clonotype occurred a few times. The CDR3 coding sequence is TGCAGTGCTGTGGACAGGGGAATATCTAATGAAAAACTGTTTTTT. Amino acid sequence: CSAVDRGISNEKLFF. V is TRBV20-1 and J is TRBJ1-4; 9 nucleotides align to TRBD1. Germline V gene sequence: CDR1 DFQATT, CDR2 SNEGSKA (reference sequence). J lost 3 bases, V lost 5 bases, and 7 bases had no gene match. CDR3 length: 15 amino acids.

Ten or more counts support this clonotype. This sequence joins TRBV10-3 and TRBJ2-1, with TRBD1 identical over 9 bases. CDR1 is ENHRY, CDR2 SYGVKD, per germline. CDR3 size: 13 residues. J gave up 5 bases and V 10 bases, and 6 bases lay outside the gene matches. The CDR3 loop is CATSGTGNNEQFF. The CDR3 DNA reads TGTGCCACCTCCGGGACAGGGAACAATGAGCAGTTCTTC.

This clonotype has just a few counts. The chain employs TRBV12-3 or TRBV12-4 and TRBJ1-6; tentative D call: TRBD1 (5 bases). The CDR3 covers 17 residues. The V and J ends lost 1 base and 2 bases respectively, with 12 bases between them. The CDR3 bases are TGTGCCAGCAGTTTAGAATTTAGGGGAGCCTATAATTCACCCCTCCACTTT. Amino acid sequence: CASSLEFRGAYNSPLHF.

This clonotype has just a few counts. The chain recombines TRBV5-1 with TRBJ1-1; D gene ambiguous. The germline V gene encodes CDR1 SGHRS and CDR2 YFSETQ. V was cut by 1 base and J by 8 bases, with 12 bases left in between. There are 13 residues in the CDR3. CDR3 in DNA: TGCGCCAGCAGCTTGAACCCTCCGGGGGAAGCTTTCTTT. Its protein product is CASSLNPPGEAFF. The full variable domain, its missing parts supplied by reference TRBV5-1 and TRBJ1-1, is KAGVTQTPRYLIKTRGQQVTLSCSPISGHRSVSWYQQTPGQGLQFLFEYFSETQRNKGNFPGRFSGRQFSNSRSEMNVSTLELGDSALYLCASSLNPPGEAFFGQGTRLTVV.

This clonotype was picked up many times. The rearrangement joins TRBV7-3 to TRBJ2-2; TRBD2 is a possible D gene (6 bases). Germline CDR1 is SGHTA and CDR2 is FQGTGA. The CDR3 runs 11 residues. The CDR3 here is CASGYTGELFF. The CDR3 region has the DNA TGTGCTAGCGGATACACCGGGGAGCTGTTTTTT.

This clonotype was recorded a few times. The V and J genes are TRBV7-3 and TRBJ1-1, with 8 bases fitting TRBD1. J lost 1 base, V lost 4 bases, and 5 bases had no gene match. The CDR3 length is 15 residues. Germline CDR1 reads SGHTA; CDR2 reads FQGTGA. The CDR3 coding sequence is TGTGCCAGCAGCTATCAGGGGGCTTCGAACACTGAAGCTTTCTTT. This translates into CASSYQGASNTEAFF.

The chain is built from TRBV29-1 and TRBJ1-2; D not certain. V gave up 4 bases and J gave up 2 bases, with 8 bases separating them. The germline V gene encodes CDR1 SQVTM and CDR2 ANQGSEA. This CDR3 is built from 12 residues. This CDR3 reads CSVAPQNYGYTF. CDR3 sequence (DNA): TGCAGCGTTGCCCCACAGAACTATGGCTACACCTTC.

The chain recombines TRBV19 with TRBJ2-2; TRBD1 might be the D (6 bases). V lost 8 bases, J lost 2 bases, and 12 bases lay in between. The CDR3 is 14 amino acids. Germline V CDR1 and CDR2: LNHDA, SQIVND (reference sequence). The CDR3 nucleotides read TGTGCCAGTCGGGACAACCCTAACACCGGGGAGCTGTTTTTT. Its translation is CASRDNPNTGELFF.

This clonotype was recorded at least ten times. This chain connects TRBV2 to TRBJ2-2; weak D call: TRBD1 (7 bases). This CDR3 is 15 amino acids long. V was pared by 5 bases and J by 5 bases, with 15 bases between. Per the germline V gene, CDR1 is SNHLY and CDR2 is FYNNEI. CDR3 amino acids: CASSSPQGRTGELFF. The DNA of the CDR3 is TGTGCCAGCAGTAGTCCACAGGGGAGGACCGGGGAGCTGTTTTTT.

The sample holds many counts of this clonotype. This chain joins TRBV7-2 and TRBJ1-5; D is uncertain. CDR1 is SGHTA and CDR2 is FQGNSA in the germline V gene. The germline V and J ends were trimmed by 4 bases and 4 bases, with 8 bases remaining between them. The CDR3 contains 13 residues. The CDR3 region is CASSSQANQPQHF. Written as DNA, the CDR3 is TGTGCCAGCAGCTCCCAGGCAAATCAGCCCCAGCATTTT.

This clonotype was found many times. CDR3 sequence reads: CASSSEGTDTQYF. The CDR3 DNA is TGCGCCAGCAGCTCTGAGGGCACAGATACGCAGTATTTT. The chain carries TRBV5-1 and TRBJ2-3; no clear D. Germline CDR1 reads SGHRS; CDR2 reads YFSETQ. The CDR3 covers 13 residues. The V and J ends lost 3 bases and 1 base respectively, with 6 bases between them.

This clonotype was picked up many times. The chain uses TRBV7-9 and TRBJ2-5, with D perhaps assigned TRBD1 or TRBD2 (5 bases each). V was shortened by 5 bases and J by 0 bases, with 25 bases between the two germline ends. Germline loops: CDR1 SEHNR, CDR2 FQNEAQ (reference sequence). The CDR3 extends over 19 amino acids. The CDR3 here is CASSTGASAGFMYQETQYF. As DNA, the CDR3 is TGTGCCAGCAGCACCGGGGCGAGTGCCGGCTTTATGTACCAAGAGACCCAGTACTTC.

The table lists this clonotype with a few counts. The chain uses TRBV5-4 and TRBJ1-5; 10 bases agree with TRBD1. The CDR3 contains 16 residues. The ends lost 4 bases at V and 2 bases at J; junction bases unmatched: 6. Germline CDR1 SGHNT, CDR2 YYREEE (reference sequence). DNA for the CDR3: TGTGCCAGCAGCCGTAAGGACAGGGGGGGCAATCAGCCCCAGCATTTT. Its translation is CASSRKDRGGNQPQHF.

The chain joins TRBV24-1 to TRBJ1-5, with 10 bases fitting TRBD1. This CDR3 contains 14 residues. Germline V gene lookup returns CDR1 KGHDR and CDR2 SFDVKD. The V gene end was trimmed by 3 bases and the J gene end by 7 bases; junction bases not matched to a gene: 2. CDR3 in amino acids: CATSDGTGDQPQHF. DNA of the CDR3: TGTGCCACCAGTGATGGGACAGGGGACCAGCCCCAGCATTTT.